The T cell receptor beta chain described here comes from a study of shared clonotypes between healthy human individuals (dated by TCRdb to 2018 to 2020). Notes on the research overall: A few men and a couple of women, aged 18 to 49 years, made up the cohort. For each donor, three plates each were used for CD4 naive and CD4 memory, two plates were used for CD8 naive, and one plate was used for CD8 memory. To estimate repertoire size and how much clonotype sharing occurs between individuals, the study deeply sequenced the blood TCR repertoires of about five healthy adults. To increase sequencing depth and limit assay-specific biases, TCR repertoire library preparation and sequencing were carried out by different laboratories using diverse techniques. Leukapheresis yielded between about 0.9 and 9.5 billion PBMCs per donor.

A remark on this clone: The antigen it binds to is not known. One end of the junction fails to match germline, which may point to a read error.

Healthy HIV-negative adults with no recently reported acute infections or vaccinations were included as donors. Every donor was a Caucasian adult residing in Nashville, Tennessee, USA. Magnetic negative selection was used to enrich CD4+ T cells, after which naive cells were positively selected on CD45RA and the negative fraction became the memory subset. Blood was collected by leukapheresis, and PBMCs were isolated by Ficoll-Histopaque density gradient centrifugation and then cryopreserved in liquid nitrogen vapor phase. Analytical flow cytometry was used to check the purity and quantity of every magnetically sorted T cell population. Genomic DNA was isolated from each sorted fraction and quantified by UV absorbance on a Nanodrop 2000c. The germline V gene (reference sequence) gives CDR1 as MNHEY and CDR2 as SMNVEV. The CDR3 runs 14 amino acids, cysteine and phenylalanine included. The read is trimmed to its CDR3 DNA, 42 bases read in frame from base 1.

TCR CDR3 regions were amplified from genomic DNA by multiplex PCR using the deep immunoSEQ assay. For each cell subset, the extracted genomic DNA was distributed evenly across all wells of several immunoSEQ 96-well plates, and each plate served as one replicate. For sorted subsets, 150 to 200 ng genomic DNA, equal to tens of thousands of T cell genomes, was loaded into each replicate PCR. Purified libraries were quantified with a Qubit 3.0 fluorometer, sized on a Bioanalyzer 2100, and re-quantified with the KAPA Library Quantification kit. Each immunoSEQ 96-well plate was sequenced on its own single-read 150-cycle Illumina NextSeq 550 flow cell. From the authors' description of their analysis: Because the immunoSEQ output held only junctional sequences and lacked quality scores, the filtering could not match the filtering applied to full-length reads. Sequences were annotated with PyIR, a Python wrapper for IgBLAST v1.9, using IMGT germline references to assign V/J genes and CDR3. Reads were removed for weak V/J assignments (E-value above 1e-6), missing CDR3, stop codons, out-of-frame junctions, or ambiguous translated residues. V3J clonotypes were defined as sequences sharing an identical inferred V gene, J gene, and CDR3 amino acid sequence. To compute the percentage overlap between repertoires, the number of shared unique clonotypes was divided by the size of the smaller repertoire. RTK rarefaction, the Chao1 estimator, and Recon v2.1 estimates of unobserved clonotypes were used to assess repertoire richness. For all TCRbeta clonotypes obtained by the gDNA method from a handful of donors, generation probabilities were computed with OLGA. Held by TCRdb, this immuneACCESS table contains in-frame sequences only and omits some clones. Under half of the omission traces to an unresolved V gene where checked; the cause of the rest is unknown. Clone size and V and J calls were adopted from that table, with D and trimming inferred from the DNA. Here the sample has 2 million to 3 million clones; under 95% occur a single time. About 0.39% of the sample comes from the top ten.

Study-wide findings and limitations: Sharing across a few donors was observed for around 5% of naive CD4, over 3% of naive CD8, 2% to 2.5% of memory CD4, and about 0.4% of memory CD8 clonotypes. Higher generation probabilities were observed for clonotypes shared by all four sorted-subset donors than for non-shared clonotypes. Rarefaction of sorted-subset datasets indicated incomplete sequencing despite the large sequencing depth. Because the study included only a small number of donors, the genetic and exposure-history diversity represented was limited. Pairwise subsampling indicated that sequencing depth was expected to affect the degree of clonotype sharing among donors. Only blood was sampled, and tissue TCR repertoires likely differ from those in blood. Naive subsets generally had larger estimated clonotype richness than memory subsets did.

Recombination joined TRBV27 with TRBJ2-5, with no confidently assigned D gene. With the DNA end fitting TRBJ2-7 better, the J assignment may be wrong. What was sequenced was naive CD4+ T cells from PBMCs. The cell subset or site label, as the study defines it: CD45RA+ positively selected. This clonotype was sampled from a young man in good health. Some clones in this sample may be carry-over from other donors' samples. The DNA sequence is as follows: TGTGCCAGCAGTCTATCCGACGCCCGGGACGAGCAGTACTTC. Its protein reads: CASSLSDARDEQYF.